This passage covers 26 T cell receptor beta chains from one sample sequenced in a study of sequential checkpoint blockade in melanoma. The data were produced by immunoSEQ multiplex PCR, yet TCRdb's version contains in-frame clones alone and is incomplete. The profile shows 6,000 to 9,000 clones, about 28% of them singletons. The treatment: randomized to nivolumab then ipilimumab (arm A) or the reverse (arm B). The sample here was tumor tissue (inferred from file names), taken from a patient given nivolumab and ipilimumab in sequence. The receptors were gathered from a human donor with melanoma.

In its sample, this clone is medium-sized. The V and J genes are TRBV9 and TRBJ2-1, with 7 bases that match TRBD2. Germline V lookup: CDR1 SGDLS, CDR2 YYNGEE. J gave up 4 bases and V 0 bases, and 4 bases lay outside the gene matches. The CDR3 runs to 15 residues. CDR3 bases: TGTGCCAGCAGCGTAGGGGGAGCGGGGTACAATGAGCAGTTCTTC. This encodes CASSVGGAGYNEQFF.

The V and J genes are TRBV6-1 and TRBJ2-5, with unresolved D. Germline assignment: CDR1 MNHNS and CDR2 SASEGT. Between the trimmed V and J ends, which lost 1 base and 4 bases, there was a span of 16 bases. This CDR3 is 16 amino acids long. DNA of the CDR3: TGTGCCAGCAGTGAAGGTTTTGGTTCTCGTACAGAGACCCAGTACTTC. This encodes CASSEGFGSRTETQYF.

This chain joins TRBV5-1 and TRBJ1-3; 7 bases fit TRBD1. Germline assignment: CDR1 SGHRS and CDR2 YFSETQ. Unmatched junction bases numbered 13, after V lost 7 bases and J lost 0 bases. The CDR3 length is 17 residues. DNA for the CDR3: TGCGCCAGCGCGAGTGAACAGGGGTTCGGCTCTGGAAACACCATATATTTT. Translated, it gives CASASEQGFGSGNTIYF.

The J gene is TRBJ2-7, the V gene TRBV19; a weak D match, TRBD1 (6 bases). CDR1 and CDR2 (germline): LNHDA, SQIVND (reference sequence). This CDR3 comprises 15 residues. The V and J ends lost 4 bases and 3 bases respectively, with 16 bases between them. This chain's CDR3 is CASSKQGGRNYEQYF. CDR3 nucleotide sequence: TGTGCCAGTAGTAAACAGGGTGGGCGAAACTACGAGCAGTACTTC.

The genes are TRBV9 and TRBJ1-1; D may be TRBD1 (5 bases). Germline-derived CDR1 and CDR2 are SGDLS and YYNGEE. Trimming pared 3 bases from V and 5 bases from J, leaving 14 bases between. This CDR3 has 14 residues. The CDR3 region is CASSGSWGKTEAFF. The CDR3, as DNA: TGTGCCAGCAGCGGCAGCTGGGGGAAGACTGAAGCTTTCTTT.

This clone has a count of ten or more. The chain carries TRBV11-3 and TRBJ2-5; a weak D match, TRBD1 (6 bases). The ends were cut back, 4 bases at V and 5 bases at J, with 17 bases in the middle. Germline CDR1 reads SGHNT; CDR2 reads YENEEA. The CDR3 extends over 15 amino acids. DNA for the CDR3: TGTGCCAGCAGCTCCTCTCAGGGGTCCTTGGAGACCCAGTACTTC. Translation gives CASSSSQGSLETQYF.

This clone was observed a handful of times. V usage is TRBV9 and J usage is TRBJ1-4; 8 bases agree with TRBD1. Trimming cost V 4 bases and J 8 bases; bases outside gene matches: 10. CDR1 and CDR2 (germline): SGDLS, YYNGEE. The CDR3 loop spans 15 amino acids. The CDR3 is CASSISTGGSEKLFF. CDR3 nucleotide sequence: TGTGCCAGCAGCATATCCACAGGGGGGTCGGAAAAACTGTTTTTT.

This chain connects TRBV19 to TRBJ1-2, with no clear D. The CDR3 is 13 residues long. CDR1 and CDR2 (germline): LNHDA, SQIVND (reference sequence). Trimming stripped 2 bases from V and 0 bases from J, with 4 bases between. CDR3 nucleotide sequence: TGTGCCAGTAGTATAACATCTAACTATGGCTACACCTTC. The encoded protein is CASSITSNYGYTF.

DNA of the CDR3: TGTGCCACCAGCACTAAGCAGGGGGACGGCAATCAGCCCCAGCATTTT. It encodes CATSTKQGDGNQPQHF. J is TRBJ1-5 and V is TRBV15, with TRBD1 matching over 7 bases. V shed 4 bases, J shed 2 bases, and the junction held 8 bases outside the gene matches. CDR1 is LNHNV, CDR2 YYDKDF, per germline (reference sequence). This CDR3 has 16 residues.

This clone was detected many times. The chain recombines TRBV11-3 with TRBJ2-5; 8 nucleotides align to TRBD2. The CDR3 is 17 amino acids. Trimming cost V 2 bases and J 2 bases; bases outside gene matches: 10. Germline V gene lookup returns CDR1 SGHNT and CDR2 YENEEA. The CDR3 reads CASSLRAQRERQETQYF. The CDR3 nucleotides read TGTGCCAGCAGCTTAAGGGCACAGCGGGAGCGACAAGAGACCCAGTACTTC.

The chain couples TRBV30 to TRBJ1-5; 7 bases map to TRBD1. The trim removed 1 base at V and 6 bases at J, leaving 9 bases unmatched. Germline V gives CDR1 GTSNPN, CDR2 SVGIG (reference sequence). The CDR3 has 15 residues. The CDR3 region is CAWSARDRAGQPQHF. CDR3 nucleotide sequence: TGTGCCTGGAGTGCCCGGGACAGAGCGGGTCAGCCCCAGCATTTT.

J is TRBJ1-5 and V is TRBV6-8, with 10 bases fitting TRBD1. Trimming removed 10 bases from V and 5 bases from J; junction bases left unmatched: 5. Germline CDR1 and CDR2: MNHGY and SAAAGT. CDR3 length: 13 amino acids. The CDR3 DNA reads as TGTGCCATCGGGGACAGGGGAGATCAGCCCCAGCATTTT. Encoded protein: CAIGDRGDQPQHF.

The J gene is TRBJ1-4, the V gene TRBV2; no clear D. CDR3 size: 14 residues. In germline, CDR1 is SNHLY, CDR2 FYNNEI. Trimming took off 8 bases at V and 1 base at J, with 11 bases between the two ends. CDR3 in DNA: TGTGCCAGCGGAAAGGACCTAACTAATGAAAAACTGTTTTTT. Protein: CASGKDLTNEKLFF.

The gene calls are TRBV18 and TRBJ1-3; a possible D gene is TRBD1 (5 bases). Germline V gene data show CDR1 as KGHSH and CDR2 as LQKENI. The CDR3 has 18 amino acids. The ends were cut back, 1 base at V and 0 bases at J, with 16 bases in the middle. Here the CDR3 DNA reads TGTGCCAGCTCACCACGTCTGACAGAGGTGTACTCTGGAAACACCATATATTTT. It encodes CASSPRLTEVYSGNTIYF.

J is TRBJ1-2 and V is TRBV25-1; TRBD1 aligns across 9 bases. Trimming cost V 4 bases and J 8 bases; bases outside gene matches: 14. Germline V lookup: CDR1 MGHDK, CDR2 SYGVNS. The CDR3 runs 16 residues. The CDR3 region is CASSAPRTGDGHGYTF. DNA for the CDR3: TGTGCCAGCAGTGCCCCTAGGACAGGGGACGGTCACGGCTACACCTTC.

The CDR3 DNA is TGTGCCAGCAGCTTGAGGTCGACGGGAGCCAAAAACATTCAGTACTTC. Encoded protein: CASSLRSTGAKNIQYF. The rearrangement uses TRBV11-3 and TRBJ2-4; D remains ambiguous. The CDR3 consists of 16 residues. Deletions cut 3 bases from V and 0 bases from J, with 12 bases between. Germline CDR1 and CDR2: SGHNT and YENEEA.

This clone has a count of ten or more. The rearrangement links TRBV11-3 to TRBJ2-7; 12 bases match TRBD1. V shed 5 bases and J 6 bases; nucleotides not matched to a gene: 14. The germline V gene encodes CDR1 SGHNT and CDR2 YENEEA. The CDR3 loop spans 17 amino acids. CDR3 sequence reads: CASSGRRLGQGAGEQYF. Written as DNA, the CDR3 is TGTGCCAGCAGCGGCCGGCGTTTGGGACAGGGGGCGGGCGAGCAGTACTTC.

This clone came up a few times. The junction differs from germline at one of its ends, possibly a read error. The CDR3 nucleotides are TGTGCCATCAGTGCCGGGGGGGACACTGAAGCTTTCTTT. Residues: CAISAGGDTEAFF. The chain recombines TRBV6-8 with TRBJ1-1; D perhaps matches TRBD1 (5 bases). The CDR3 loop spans 13 amino acids. Germline lookup yields CDR1 MNHGY and CDR2 SAAAGT.

This clone is a singleton in its sample. This chain uses TRBV30 with TRBJ2-1; the D call may be TRBD1 or TRBD2 (5 bases each). Germline V gives CDR1 GTSNPN, CDR2 SVGIG (reference sequence). Trimming removed 3 bases at V and 9 bases at J, with 9 bases between. The CDR3 sequence is 11 residues long. CDR3 sequence (DNA): TGTGCCTGGAGCACTGGGGGTGAGCAGTTCTTC. This sequence encodes CAWSTGGEQFF.

This clone was picked up one time. The chain couples TRBV19 to TRBJ2-2; 7 bases line up with TRBD1. J was trimmed by 0 bases and V by 5 bases; bases with no gene match: 6. The CDR3 runs 16 residues. Germline loops: CDR1 LNHDA, CDR2 SQIVND (reference sequence). CDR3 coding DNA: TGTGCCAGTAGTCCGACCGGGACAGCGAACACCGGGGAGCTGTTTTTT. Its translation: CASSPTGTANTGELFF.

The genes are TRBV30 and TRBJ2-3; TRBD2 might be the D (6 bases). From germline, CDR1 is GTSNPN and CDR2 SVGIG (reference sequence). The CDR3 length is 13 residues. Trimming left V 2 bases short and J 4 bases short, with 10 bases between. For the CDR3, the DNA is TGTGCCTGGAGTCCGACTAGGGCAGATACGCAGTATTTT. This codes for CAWSPTRADTQYF.

The chain employs TRBV6-8 and TRBJ2-7; possible D gene TRBD1, 5 bases. Per germline, CDR1 MNHGY and CDR2 SAAAGT. The CDR3 sequence is 12 residues long. The ends were cut back, 8 bases at V and 9 bases at J, with 17 bases in the middle. The CDR3 nucleotides are TGTGCCAGCGGAACTCAGGGATTAAGGCAGTACTTC. Protein sequence: CASGTQGLRQYF.

The chain has TRBV30 and TRBJ1-2; 8 bases line up with TRBD1. V shed 3 bases, J shed 0 bases, and the junction held 12 bases outside the gene matches. This CDR3 has 17 residues. Germline lookup yields CDR1 GTSNPN and CDR2 SVGIG (reference sequence). CDR3 nucleotide sequence: TGTGCCTGGAGACAATTGGACAGGGTGCAGTCTAACTATGGCTACACCTTC. It codes for CAWRQLDRVQSNYGYTF.

This clone was counted a few times. The chain links TRBV14 to TRBJ2-1, with 9 nucleotides matching TRBD2. The CDR3 spans 17 residues. Germline trimming cut 4 bases from V and 3 bases from J; bases unmatched to any gene: 10. Germline V gene lookup returns CDR1 SGHDN and CDR2 FVKESK. The CDR3 DNA reads TGTGCCAGCAGCCGGGGGTCCGGACTAGCGTACTACAATGAGCAGTTCTTC. Translation gives CASSRGSGLAYYNEQFF.

CDR3 coding DNA: TGTGCCAGCAACAGGGGGCTCGAGGGAACCGGGGAGCTGTTTTTT. Protein: CASNRGLEGTGELFF. This sequence joins TRBV6-8 and TRBJ2-2, with 9 bases matching TRBD1. CDR1 is MNHGY and CDR2 is SAAAGT in the germline V gene. V lost 7 bases, J lost 5 bases, and 8 bases stayed unmatched. This CDR3 is built from 15 residues.

This clone occurred a few times. The rearrangement uses TRBV6-8 and TRBJ1-4; 7 bases match TRBD1. This CDR3 comprises 15 residues. V shed 3 bases, J shed 4 bases, and the junction held 5 bases outside the gene matches. In germline, CDR1 is MNHGY, CDR2 SAAAGT. CDR3: CASSYGTESNEKLFF. Here the CDR3 DNA reads TGTGCCAGCAGTTATGGGACAGAAAGTAATGAAAAACTGTTTTTT.